The sequence of this TCR beta chain was determined in a study of cytomegalovirus exposure and HLA in healthy donors. Primers: 60 Vbeta forward and 13 Jbeta reverse. In the study's own analysis: Approximately 73 million unique TCR beta chains, some 9.9 million shared, were counted in a later analysis. Measured with immunoSEQ multiplex PCR; TCRdb has only the in-frame clones, and not every one. V and J calls and clone size are given by that table; D and trimming were obtained from the DNA. The sample has 130,000 to 150,000 clones, 70% to 80% seen once. The V gene end was trimmed by 4 bases and the J gene end by 3 bases; junction bases not matched to a gene: 16. The CDR3 has 17 amino acids. Germline CDR1 SGHRS, CDR2 YFSETQ.

The gene calls are TRBV5-1 and TRBJ2-7; 7 bases are shared with TRBD1. The sequence came from a woman aged 18-29 years in good health and CMV-seropositive. The sample was PBMCs. The CDR3 bases are TGCGCCAGCAGCACCGGGACAGTCCCCACCCTAAACTACGAGCAGTACTTC. It yields the protein CASSTGTVPTLNYEQYF.